Below, 26 T cell receptor beta chains from the same sample are listed, as sequenced in a study of blood T cell repertoires in COVID-19. Here immunoSEQ multiplex PCR was the method, and the copy in TCRdb shows in-frame clones only, minus some. The sample yields about 280,000 clones, approximately 86% seen once. The sequenced material came from peripheral blood. Receptors were obtained from a woman in her 70s with COVID-19, enrolled during active disease.

CDR3 loop: CASTDGQGGTEQYF. The DNA for the CDR3 is TGCGCCAGCACTGATGGACAGGGGGGAACTGAGCAGTACTTC. The rearrangement joins TRBV10-1 to TRBJ2-7; the match to TRBD1 covers 10 bases. This CDR3 has 14 residues. V gave up 7 bases and J gave up 7 bases; unmatched junction bases: 10. CDR1 is WNHNN and CDR2 is SYGVQD in the germline V gene (reference sequence).

The chain employs TRBV29-1 and TRBJ2-1; perhaps TRBD2 as D (5 bases). This CDR3 is 11 amino acids long. The germline CDR1 and CDR2 sequences are SQVTM and ANQGSEA. V lost 3 bases to trimming and J lost 9 bases, with 9 bases between them. CDR3 loop: CSVDHRGEQFF. The CDR3 region has the DNA TGCAGCGTTGATCACCGGGGTGAGCAGTTCTTC.

In its sample, this clone was seen a few times. V is TRBV6-1 and J is TRBJ1-6; 9 bases are shared with TRBD1. V gave up 1 base and J gave up 14 bases; unmatched junction bases: 9. Germline-derived CDR1 and CDR2 are MNHNS and SASEGT. CDR3 length equals 15 residues. The CDR3 loop reads CASSEGDRDSPTLHF. The DNA for the CDR3 is TGTGCCAGCAGTGAAGGGGACAGGGACAGTCCCACCCTCCACTTT.

The CDR3 region has the DNA TGTGCCAGCAGGCTCACGGAGGCTGGAAACACCATATATTTT. It yields the protein CASRLTEAGNTIYF. The rearrangement links TRBV11-2 to TRBJ1-3, with D unclear. Per the germline V gene, CDR1 is SGHAT and CDR2 is FQNNGV. Trimming pared 6 bases from V and 2 bases from J, leaving 11 bases between. The CDR3 extends over 14 amino acids.

The count of this clone is one. The rearrangement uses TRBV5-1 and TRBJ2-1, with TRBD1 matching 10 bases. V gave up 4 bases and J gave up 3 bases; unmatched junction bases: 4. Germline V lookup: CDR1 SGHRS, CDR2 YFSETQ. This CDR3 has 15 residues. The CDR3 sequence is CASSARTGGYNEQFF. The DNA for the CDR3 is TGCGCCAGCAGCGCCCGGACAGGGGGCTACAATGAGCAGTTCTTC.

The J gene is TRBJ2-5, the V gene TRBV20-1, with TRBD2 identical over 8 bases. Germline loops: CDR1 DFQATT, CDR2 SNEGSKA (reference sequence). The CDR3 is 15 residues long. Trimming at V came to 3 bases and at J to 5 bases, leaving 11 bases not matched to a gene. CDR3 region: CSASSTGGIGETQYF. Written as DNA, the CDR3 is TGCAGTGCTAGTTCAACGGGGGGGATTGGGGAGACCCAGTACTTC.

The chain is built from TRBV28 and TRBJ2-4, with 7 bases aligning to TRBD1. With 5 bases clipped from V and 3 bases from J, the junction kept 13 bases outside the gene matches. This CDR3 has 17 residues. The germline gives CDR1 MDHEN, CDR2 SYDVKM. This CDR3 reads CASSLLQGDQVKNIQYF. In DNA, the CDR3 is TGTGCCAGCAGTCTCCTTCAGGGGGATCAAGTCAAAAACATTCAGTACTTC. The full variable domain, its missing parts supplied by reference TRBV28 and TRBJ2-4, is DVKVTQSSRYLVKRTGEKVFLECVQDMDHENMFWYRQDPGLGLRLIYFSYDVKMKEKGDIPEGYSVSREKKERFSLILESASTNQTSMYLCASSLLQGDQVKNIQYFGAGTRLSVL.

The chain uses TRBV30 and TRBJ2-1; no clear D. The CDR3 consists of 12 residues. Trimming stripped 3 bases from V and 8 bases from J, with 11 bases between. Per germline, CDR1 GTSNPN and CDR2 SVGIG (reference sequence). CDR3 in amino acids: CAWRESRYEQFF. The DNA for the CDR3 is TGTGCCTGGAGGGAAAGCAGGTATGAGCAGTTCTTC.

This clone was recorded many times. V gene TRBV6-2 or TRBV6-3 combines with J gene TRBJ2-7; 8 nucleotides align to TRBD2. The CDR3 has 18 residues. V dropped 3 bases and J dropped 6; count of bases not matched to a gene: 19. CDR1 MNHEY and CDR2 SVGEGT come from the germline V gene. CDR3 region: CASSYLRTSGTRGREQYF. CDR3 DNA sequence: TGTGCCAGCAGTTATCTTCGCACCTCCGGGACTAGGGGCCGCGAGCAGTACTTC.

This clone was observed once. The chain couples TRBV11-2 to TRBJ2-7, with 7 bases matching TRBD1. The CDR3 loop spans 13 amino acids. Trimming at V came to 10 bases and at J to 3 bases, leaving 9 bases not matched to a gene. Germline assignment: CDR1 SGHAT and CDR2 FQNNGV. CDR3 DNA: TGTGCCATCTCAATCGCAGGGGGCTACGAGCAGTACTTC. It translates to CAISIAGGYEQYF.

Written as DNA, the CDR3 is TGTGCCAGCACTAAAAACACCGGGGAGCTGTTTTTT. This codes for CASTKNTGELFF. V usage is TRBV6-6 and J usage is TRBJ2-2; D gene unclear. Deletions cut 7 bases from V and 2 bases from J, with 5 bases between. This CDR3 has 12 residues. Germline lookup yields CDR1 MNHNY and CDR2 SVGAGI (reference sequence).

The V gene is TRBV3-1 (or the pseudogene TRBV3-2), the J gene TRBJ2-7, with 11 bases aligning to TRBD2. The CDR3 has 14 residues. Germline CDR1 LGHDT, CDR2 YNNKEL (reference sequence). V gave up 7 bases and J gave up 3 bases; unmatched junction bases: 5. The CDR3 region has the DNA TGTGCCAGCACTAGCGGGGGGACCCACTACGAGCAGTACTTC. This encodes CASTSGGTHYEQYF.

For the CDR3, the DNA is TGTGCCAGCAGCCTGACAGGGCGAGGGGACGAGCAGTACTTC. Translating gives CASSLTGRGDEQYF. This chain uses TRBV2 with TRBJ2-7, with TRBD1 matching 7 bases. Germline V CDR1 and CDR2: SNHLY, FYNNEI. This CDR3 comprises 14 residues. J was trimmed by 5 bases and V by 6 bases; bases with no gene match: 10.

V gene TRBV19 combines with J gene TRBJ2-3; tentatively, D is TRBD1 (6 bases). The CDR3 extends over 16 amino acids. Germline V lookup: CDR1 LNHDA, CDR2 SQIVND (reference sequence). V lost 5 bases and J 0 bases, leaving 15 bases between the germline ends. CDR3 nucleotide sequence: TGTGCCAGTAGTCAAGGACAGAGCTATAGCACAGATACGCAGTATTTT. Its protein is CASSQGQSYSTDTQYF.

Ten or more counts support this clone. This rearrangement joins TRBV6-5 to TRBJ1-1; possible D gene TRBD1, 6 bases. CDR1 is MNHEY, CDR2 SVGAGI, per germline. V was shortened by 9 bases and J by 1 base, with 18 bases between the two germline ends. This CDR3 comprises 15 residues. Here the CDR3 DNA reads TGTGCCAGTCGAGGGACACCCTGGGGGAACACTGAAGCTTTCTTT. This gives the protein CASRGTPWGNTEAFF.

This chain uses TRBV5-6 with TRBJ2-7, with 10 nucleotides matching TRBD2. J gave up 6 bases and V 0 bases, and 6 bases lay outside the gene matches. Per the germline V gene, CDR1 is SGHDT and CDR2 is YYEEEE. This CDR3 region has 15 residues. The DNA of the CDR3 is TGTGCCAGCAGCTTGGAACTAGCGGGGATTGGCGAGCAGTACTTC. Amino acids: CASSLELAGIGEQYF.

V is TRBV28 and J is TRBJ1-1, with TRBD1 matching over 9 bases. Germline lookup yields CDR1 MDHEN and CDR2 SYDVKM. J gave up 8 bases and V 5 bases, and 6 bases lay outside the gene matches. The CDR3 consists of 13 residues. Here the CDR3 reads CASSPTGTGEAFF. The CDR3 region has the DNA TGTGCCAGCAGTCCGACCGGGACAGGGGAAGCTTTCTTT.

This sequence joins TRBV5-6 and TRBJ1-6, with D perhaps TRBD1 (5 bases). Deletions cut 1 base from V and 7 bases from J, with 6 bases between. CDR1 SGHDT and CDR2 YYEEEE come from the germline V gene. The CDR3 sequence is 13 residues long. CDR3 amino acids: CASSLRGNSPLHF. CDR3 coding DNA: TGTGCCAGCAGCTTGAGGGGAAATTCACCCCTCCACTTT.

This rearrangement joins TRBV6-4 to TRBJ2-7, with 9 bases matching TRBD1. The CDR3 covers 14 residues. The J segment lost 5 bases and the V segment lost 7 bases, leaving 9 bases of the junction unmatched. Germline V gene sequence: CDR1 MRHNA, CDR2 SNTAGT. The CDR3 loop is CASMTGGGLHEQYF. Here the CDR3 DNA reads TGTGCCAGCATGACAGGGGGAGGTCTTCACGAGCAGTACTTC.

This chain joins TRBV30 and TRBJ2-7; D remains unclear. The germline gives CDR1 GTSNPN, CDR2 SVGIG (reference sequence). V shed 3 bases and J shed 3 bases, with 6 bases lying between them. CDR3 length equals 11 residues. The CDR3 bases are TGTGCCTGGAGGTTAAACTACGAGCAGTACTTC. It translates to CAWRLNYEQYF. Full variable domain (missing parts from reference TRBV30 and TRBJ2-7): SQTIHQWPATLVQPVGSPLSLECTVEGTSNPNLYWYRQAAGRGLQLLFYSVGIGQISSEVPQNLSASRPQDRQFILSSKKLLLSDSGFYLCAWRLNYEQYFGPGTRLTVT.

This clone was seen just once. The chain recombines TRBV4-2 with TRBJ1-1; 8 positions agree with TRBD1. Germline V lookup: CDR1 LGHNA, CDR2 YNFKEQ. J was trimmed by 4 bases and V by 6 bases; bases with no gene match: 7. The CDR3 extends over 14 amino acids. CDR3 coding DNA: TGTGCCAGCAGTGAAACAGGGGGGGTCACTGAAGCTTTCTTT. Translation: CASSETGGVTEAFF.

The V and J genes are TRBV3-1 (or the pseudogene TRBV3-2) and TRBJ2-1; 11 nucleotides match TRBD2. The CDR3 covers 15 residues. V lost 0 bases and J lost 9; bases outside the gene matches: 4. The germline V gene encodes CDR1 LGHDT and CDR2 YNNKEL (reference sequence). The CDR3 DNA is TGTGCCAGCAGCCAAGAGCCTAGCGGGGGGAGTGAGCAGTTCTTC. Translated, it gives CASSQEPSGGSEQFF.

The sample holds a few counts of this clone. This chain connects TRBV10-3 to TRBJ2-2; D is possibly TRBD1 (5 bases). CDR1 is ENHRY, CDR2 SYGVKD, per germline. The V and J ends lost 0 bases and 1 base respectively, with 9 bases between them. The CDR3 consists of 16 residues. As DNA, the CDR3 is TGTGCCATCAGTGAGTCTTGGGGCTTGAACACCGGGGAGCTGTTTTTT. Protein product: CAISESWGLNTGELFF.

CDR3 region: CATSIYNEQFF. In DNA form, the CDR3 reads TGTGCCACCAGTATATACAATGAGCAGTTCTTC. The rearrangement links TRBV24-1 to TRBJ2-1; D unresolved. Trimming shortened V by 6 bases and J by 4 bases, and 3 bases separated the two germline ends. The CDR3 contains 11 residues. Germline V gene data show CDR1 as KGHDR and CDR2 as SFDVKD.

The rearrangement joins TRBV5-5 to TRBJ2-7; D perhaps matches TRBD1 (6 bases). This CDR3 contains 15 residues. Germline values: CDR1 SGHKS, CDR2 YYEKEE (reference sequence). V lost 0 bases and J lost 0, with 10 bases in between. The CDR3 is CASSLEAGVSYEQYF. CDR3 DNA: TGTGCCAGCAGCTTGGAGGCAGGGGTCTCCTACGAGCAGTACTTC.

Only one count was recorded for this clone. The chain employs TRBV5-6 and TRBJ2-7; TRBD1 might be the D (6 bases). Trimming took 4 bases from V and 2 from J, leaving 25 bases between them. The germline gives CDR1 SGHDT, CDR2 YYEEEE. The CDR3 extends over 18 amino acids. Here the CDR3 DNA reads TGTGCCAGCAGCGCTGCACCCCTGGACAGAGTCCTCGCCTACGAGCAGTACTTC. Residues: CASSAAPLDRVLAYEQYF. Based on the CDR3 plus reference TRBV5-6 and TRBJ2-7, the full variable domain is DAGVTQSPTHLIKTRGQQVTLRCSPKSGHDTVSWYQQALGQGPQFIFQYYEEEERQRGNFPDRFSGHQFPNYSSELNVNALLLGDSALYLCASSAAPLDRVLAYEQYFGPGTRLTVT.